Shown below are 7 T cell receptor beta chains from a single sample sequenced in a study of OX40 agonist ivuxolimab in advanced cancers. Method: immunoSEQ multiplex PCR; TCRdb's copy keeps in-frame clones and lacks some. The sample shows 92,000 or so clones, about nine tenths of them seen only once. Sample: CD4+ or CD8+ T cells sorted from blood, taken in a trial of the OX40 agonist ivuxolimab. These receptors all come from an adult with an advanced solid tumor such as melanoma, head and neck, liver or kidney cancer.

The chain uses TRBV18 and TRBJ1-6, with D unclear. The germline V gene has CDR1 KGHSH and CDR2 LQKENI. The CDR3 spans 13 residues. Trimming removed 5 bases from V and 0 bases from J, with 2 bases in between. The CDR3 reads CASSSSYNSPLHF. As DNA, the CDR3 is TGTGCCAGCTCAAGCTCCTATAATTCACCCCTCCACTTT. Variable domain in full (rest from reference TRBV18 and TRBJ1-6): NAGVMQNPRHLVRRRGQEARLRCSPMKGHSHVYWYRQLPEEGLKFMVYLQKENIIDESGMPKERFSAEFPKEGPSILRIQQVVRGDSAAYFCASSSSYNSPLHFGNGTRLTVT.

V and J are TRBV6-1 and TRBJ1-5; D possibly corresponds to TRBD1 (6 bases). Germline CDR1 reads MNHNS; CDR2 reads SASEGT. CDR3 length: 16 residues. V shed 4 bases and J shed 3 bases, with 16 bases lying between them. As DNA, the CDR3 is TGTGCCAGCAGTGCACATTCAGGGGCCAACAATCAGCCCCAGCATTTT. Protein: CASSAHSGANNQPQHF.

This clone was counted a single time. This chain connects TRBV9 to TRBJ2-3, with 9 bases identical to TRBD1. The germline V gene encodes CDR1 SGDLS and CDR2 YYNGEE. The CDR3 contains 15 residues. V dropped 3 bases and J dropped 5; count of bases not matched to a gene: 7. CDR3 sequence (DNA): TGTGCCAGCAGCGCCCCGAACAGGGGGCGAGATACGCAGTATTTT. Translated: CASSAPNRGRDTQYF.

The V gene is TRBV19, the J gene TRBJ2-1; TRBD2 aligns across 7 bases. The J segment lost 4 bases and the V segment lost 1 base, leaving 4 bases of the junction unmatched. The CDR3 spans 15 residues. Germline assignment: CDR1 LNHDA and CDR2 SQIVND (reference sequence). The DNA of the CDR3 is TGTGCCAGTAGTATAGGACTAGCCGAATACAATGAGCAGTTCTTC. It is translated as CASSIGLAEYNEQFF. Drawing the rest from reference TRBV19 and TRBJ2-1, the complete variable domain is DGGITQSPKYLFRKEGQNVTLSCEQNLNHDAMYWYRQDPGQGLRLIYYSQIVNDFQKGDIAEGYSVSREKKESFPLTVTSAQKNPTAFYLCASSIGLAEYNEQFFGPGTRLTVL.

CDR3 residues: CASSLVLAGGQEQFF. The CDR3 DNA reads TGCGCCAGCAGCTTGGTGTTAGCGGGAGGCCAGGAGCAGTTCTTC. The chain carries TRBV5-1 and TRBJ2-1, with 10 bases that match TRBD2. The CDR3 contains 15 residues. V was clipped by 0 bases and J by 10 bases; unmatched bases: 7. Looked up from germline, CDR1 is SGHRS and CDR2 is YFSETQ.

This rearrangement joins TRBV6-5 to TRBJ1-5; D not certain. The V and J ends lost 6 bases and 0 bases respectively, with 12 bases between them. This CDR3 region has 15 residues. The germline V gene encodes CDR1 MNHEY and CDR2 SVGAGI. The CDR3 DNA follows: TGTGCCAGCAGAAACGAGGTCTCTAGCAATCAGCCCCAGCATTTT. Its translation is CASRNEVSSNQPQHF.

This clone has a single count. The chain joins TRBV12-5 to TRBJ1-5; D may be TRBD1 (5 bases). Trimming stripped 6 bases from V and 2 bases from J, with 23 bases between. Germline loops: CDR1 LGHNT, CDR2 FRNRAP. The CDR3 spans 18 residues. CDR3 sequence reads: CASGFYQYGMGGNQPQHF. CDR3 bases: TGTGCTAGTGGCTTCTATCAGTATGGGATGGGGGGCAATCAGCCCCAGCATTTT.